This T cell receptor (beta chain) derives from a study of control samples from healthy donors and cancer patients. Assay: immunoSEQ multiplex PCR; the TCRdb copy retains only in-frame clones and omits some. The sample shows about 120,000 clones, about 91% of them seen only once. Per the germline V gene, CDR1 is SEHNR and CDR2 is FQNEAQ (reference sequence). The CDR3 consists of 15 residues. Trimming removed 4 bases from V and 1 base from J, with 13 bases in between. What was sequenced was blood. The clonotype was recovered from a middle-aged man in good health. The J gene is TRBJ2-5, the V gene TRBV7-9, with D perhaps TRBD1 (6 bases). CDR3 bases: TGTGCCAGCAGCTCTCTCGGGACACCCCAAGAGACCCAGTACTTC. It is translated as CASSSLGTPQETQYF. Full variable domain (missing parts from reference TRBV7-9 and TRBJ2-5): DTGVSQNPRHKITKRGQNVTFRCDPISEHNRLYWYRQTLGQGPEFLTYFQNEAQLEKSRLLSDRFSAERPKGSFSTLEIQRTEQGDSAMYLCASSSLGTPQETQYFGPGTRLLVL.